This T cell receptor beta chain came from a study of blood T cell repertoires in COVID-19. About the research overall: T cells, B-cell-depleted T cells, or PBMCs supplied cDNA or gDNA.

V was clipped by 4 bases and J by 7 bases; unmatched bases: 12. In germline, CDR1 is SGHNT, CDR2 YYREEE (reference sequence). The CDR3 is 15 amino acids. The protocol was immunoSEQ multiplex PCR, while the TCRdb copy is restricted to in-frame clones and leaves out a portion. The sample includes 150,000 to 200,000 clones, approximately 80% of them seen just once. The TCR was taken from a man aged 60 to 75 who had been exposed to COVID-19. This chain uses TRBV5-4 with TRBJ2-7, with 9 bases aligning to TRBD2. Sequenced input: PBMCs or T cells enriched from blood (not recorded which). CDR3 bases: TGTGCCAGCAGCATCTCTAGCGGGAAGACGGGGGAGCAGTACTTC. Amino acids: CASSISSGKTGEQYF.